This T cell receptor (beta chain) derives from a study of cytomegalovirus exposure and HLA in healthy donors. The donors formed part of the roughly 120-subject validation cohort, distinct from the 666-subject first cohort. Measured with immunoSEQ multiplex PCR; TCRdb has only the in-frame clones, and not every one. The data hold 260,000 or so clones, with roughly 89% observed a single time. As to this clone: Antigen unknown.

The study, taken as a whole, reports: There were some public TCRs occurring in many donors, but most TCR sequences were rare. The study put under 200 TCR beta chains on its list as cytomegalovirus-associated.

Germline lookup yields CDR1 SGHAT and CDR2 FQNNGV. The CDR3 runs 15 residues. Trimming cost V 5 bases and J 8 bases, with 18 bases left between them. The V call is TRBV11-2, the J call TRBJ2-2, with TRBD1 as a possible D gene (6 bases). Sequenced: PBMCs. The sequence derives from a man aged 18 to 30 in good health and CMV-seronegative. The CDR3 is CASSTRQVLLGELFF. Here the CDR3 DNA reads TGTGCCAGCAGCACGCGACAGGTGTTATTGGGGGAGCTGTTTTTT. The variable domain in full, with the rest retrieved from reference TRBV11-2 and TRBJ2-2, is EAGVAQSPRYKIIEKRQSVAFWCNPISGHATLYWYQQILGQGPKLLIQFQNNGVVDDSQLPKDRFSAERLKGVDSTLKIQPAKLEDSAVYLCASSTRQVLLGELFFGEGSRLTVL.